This TCR beta chain stems from a study of T cell repertoires in cytomegalovirus infection. Background on the study: Alongside well-studied HLA-B-restricted CMV epitopes, recently identified HLA-C-restricted CMV epitopes were also used. Public TCR beta signatures were indicative of both CMV infection and a matching HLA type.

The CDR3 loop spans 17 amino acids. Trimming took 0 bases from V and 4 from J, leaving 18 bases between them. The germline CDR1 and CDR2 sequences are SGHTA and FQGNSA. This clonotype was counted a few times. Antigen: not known. TCRdb processed the reads anew with MiXCR; each CDR3 protein has one entry. Among roughly 500,000 distinct CDR3 sequences listed, 30% to 35% were seen once. Findings and limits, study-wide: Cumulative frequency (of public TCR beta family members) identified carriers of CMV plus the relevant HLA. The ex vivo response was dominated by HLA-C-restricted CMV-specific TCR beta clonotypes.

The sample in question was cultured PBMCs, obtained from culture after CMV antigen stimulation. This sequence originates from a human donor in good health (CMV status not recorded). Some clones in this sample may be carry-over from other donors' samples. V gene TRBV7-2 combines with J gene TRBJ1-2; D call uncertain. This CDR3 is CASSLAPRAGSSYGYTF. CDR3 bases: TGTGCCAGCAGCTTAGCCCCTCGGGCGGGATCCAGCTATGGCTACACCTTC.